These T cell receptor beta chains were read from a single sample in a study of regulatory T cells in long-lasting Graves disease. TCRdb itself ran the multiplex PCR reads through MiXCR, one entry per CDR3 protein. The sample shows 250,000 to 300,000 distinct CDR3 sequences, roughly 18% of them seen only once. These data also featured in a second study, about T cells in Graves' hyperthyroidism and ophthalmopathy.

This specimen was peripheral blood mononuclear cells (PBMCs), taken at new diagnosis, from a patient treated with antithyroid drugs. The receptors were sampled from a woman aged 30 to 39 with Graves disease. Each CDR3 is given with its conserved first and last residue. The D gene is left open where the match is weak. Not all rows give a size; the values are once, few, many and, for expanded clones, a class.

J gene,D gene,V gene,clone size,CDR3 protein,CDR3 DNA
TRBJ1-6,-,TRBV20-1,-,CSAREDRSSYNSPLHF,TGCAGTGCTAGAGAGGACCGGTCCTCCTATAATTCACCCCTCCACTTT
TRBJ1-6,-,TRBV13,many,CASSLTGSNSPLHF,TGTGCCAGCAGCTTGACAGGCAGTAATTCACCCCTCCACTTT
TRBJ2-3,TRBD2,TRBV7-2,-,CASSLVGPIAGGDGTDTQYF,TGTGCCAGCAGCTTAGTCGGGCCAATAGCGGGGGGGGATGGCACAGATACGCAGTATTTT
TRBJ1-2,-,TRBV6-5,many,CASSYGVNGYTF,TGTGCCAGCAGTTACGGGGTGAATGGCTACACCTTC
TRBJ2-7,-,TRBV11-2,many,CASRIDGSYEQYF,TGTGCCAGCAGAATCGACGGCAGCTACGAGCAGTACTTC
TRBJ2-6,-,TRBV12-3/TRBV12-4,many,CASSPRQGRVGANVLTF,TGTGCCAGCAGTCCCAGACAGGGGAGGGTTGGGGCCAACGTCCTGACTTTC
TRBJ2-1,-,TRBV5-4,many,CASSSQNNEQFF,TGTGCCAGCAGTTCACAAAACAATGAGCAGTTCTTC
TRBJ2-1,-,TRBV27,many,CASSPQQGPEQFF,TGTGCCAGCAGTCCCCAACAGGGCCCTGAGCAGTTCTTC
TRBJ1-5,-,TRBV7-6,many,CASSLQGSEQPQHF,TGTGCCAGCAGCCTTCAGGGGTCGGAGCAGCCCCAGCATTTT
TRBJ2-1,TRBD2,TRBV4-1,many,CASSQTSGAQLTYNEQFF,TGCGCCAGCAGCCAGACTAGCGGGGCCCAACTAACCTACAATGAGCAGTTCTTC